One sample yielded the 18 T cell receptor beta chains listed below, sequenced in a study of cytomegalovirus exposure and HLA in healthy donors. 13 Jbeta primers and 60 Vbeta primers were used for the PCR. The assay was immunoSEQ multiplex PCR, and TCRdb's table has in-frame clones only and misses some. This table has 150,000 to 200,000 clones, around 76% appearing once. Sequenced sample: PBMCs. The receptors stem from a woman in her 40s in good health and CMV-seronegative.

The rearrangement joins TRBV29-1 to TRBJ1-2; maybe TRBD1 (6 bases). Trimming pared 3 bases from V and 12 bases from J, leaving 23 bases between. The CDR3 has 14 residues. Germline-derived CDR1 and CDR2 are SQVTM and ANQGSEA. In nucleotides, the CDR3 is TGCAGCGTTGATGGAGACAGGTTCTCCCGTAGCGACACCTTC. Translated: CSVDGDRFSRSDTF.

The chain has TRBV5-8 and TRBJ2-7; 7 nucleotides align to TRBD1. The CDR3 is 14 amino acids. The ends lost 3 bases at V and 4 bases at J; junction bases unmatched: 7. The germline gives CDR1 SGHTS, CDR2 YDEGEE. In DNA form, the CDR3 reads TGTGCCAGCAGCTATGACAGGGCTAAGTACGAGCAGTACTTC. Translation gives CASSYDRAKYEQYF.

This clone was counted only a few times. The chain joins TRBV4-1 to TRBJ1-4; no clear D gene. Germline CDR1 and CDR2: MGHRA and YSYEKL. The CDR3 is made up of 17 amino acids. V was cut by 1 base and J by 7 bases, with 19 bases left in between. CDR3 region: CASSQGGVGVRGEKLFF. CDR3 nucleotides: TGCGCCAGCAGCCAAGGAGGTGTAGGAGTCCGGGGTGAAAAACTGTTTTTT.

This chain links TRBV28 with TRBJ1-1; 9 nucleotides match TRBD1. This CDR3 is 13 amino acids long. Per germline, CDR1 MDHEN and CDR2 SYDVKM. V lost 6 bases and J lost 4; bases outside the gene matches: 3. The DNA of the CDR3 is TGTGCCAGCAGCCGACAGGGGGGCACTGAAGCTTTCTTT. Its protein is CASSRQGGTEAFF.

The rearrangement joins TRBV5-6 to TRBJ2-7, with D perhaps matching TRBD1 (6 bases). This CDR3 spans 13 amino acids. Deletions cut 2 bases from V and 2 bases from J, with 8 bases between. Per the germline V gene, CDR1 is SGHDT and CDR2 is YYEEEE. The CDR3 bases are TGTGCCAGCAGCTTCCGGGACACCTACGAGCAGTACTTC. This gives the protein CASSFRDTYEQYF. Using reference TRBV5-6 and TRBJ2-7 for the parts outside the CDR3, the full variable domain is DAGVTQSPTHLIKTRGQQVTLRCSPKSGHDTVSWYQQALGQGPQFIFQYYEEEERQRGNFPDRFSGHQFPNYSSELNVNALLLGDSALYLCASSFRDTYEQYFGPGTRLTVT.

The chain couples TRBV2 to TRBJ1-1; D is undetermined. CDR1 and CDR2 (germline): SNHLY, FYNNEI. The V and J ends lost 8 bases and 4 bases respectively, with 17 bases between them. The CDR3 is 14 amino acids. In DNA, the CDR3 is TGTGCCAGCCGGGAACGGGAGGTGGGCACTGAAGCTTTCTTT. Protein product: CASREREVGTEAFF.

The chain carries TRBV5-1 and TRBJ1-1, with D uncertain. V gave up 0 bases and J gave up 1 base, with 13 bases separating them. The length of the CDR3 is 16 residues. CDR1 and CDR2 from the germline V gene are SGHRS and YFSETQ. CDR3: CASSLANSNGNTEAFF. The CDR3 region has the DNA TGCGCCAGCAGCTTGGCCAACTCGAACGGGAACACTGAAGCTTTCTTT.

This chain uses TRBV5-6 with TRBJ1-4; 10 positions match TRBD1. The CDR3 runs 19 residues. The J segment lost 3 bases and the V segment lost 4 bases, leaving 15 bases of the junction unmatched. The germline gives CDR1 SGHDT, CDR2 YYEEEE. The CDR3 is CASSLRGGTGANANEKLFF. CDR3 sequence (DNA): TGTGCCAGCAGCCTCCGCGGCGGGACAGGGGCCAACGCTAATGAAAAACTGTTTTTT. Drawing the rest from reference TRBV5-6 and TRBJ1-4, the complete variable domain is DAGVTQSPTHLIKTRGQQVTLRCSPKSGHDTVSWYQQALGQGPQFIFQYYEEEERQRGNFPDRFSGHQFPNYSSELNVNALLLGDSALYLCASSLRGGTGANANEKLFFGSGTQLSVL.

The genes are TRBV2 and TRBJ2-5, with 13 positions matching TRBD2. Trimming took 2 bases from V and 4 from J; bases not matched to a gene: 1. The CDR3 is made up of 15 amino acids. The germline V gene encodes CDR1 SNHLY and CDR2 FYNNEI. The CDR3 DNA is TGTGCCAGCAGTGAACGACTAGCGGGAGGAGAGACCCAGTACTTC. This codes for CASSERLAGGETQYF.

The chain combines TRBV27 with TRBJ2-1; the D is unclear. V dropped 2 bases and J dropped 8 bases, with 13 bases sitting between them. CDR1 is MNHEY and CDR2 is SMNVEV in the germline V gene (reference sequence). This CDR3 comprises 14 residues. CDR3 sequence (DNA): TGTGCCAGCAGTTTAACACCAGAAACCGATGAGCAGTTCTTC. Amino acids: CASSLTPETDEQFF.

V is TRBV9 and J is TRBJ2-1; D might be TRBD2 (6 bases). The V gene lost 0 bases and the J gene lost 5 bases, with 12 bases spanning the gap. The CDR3 length is 15 residues. Per the germline V gene, CDR1 is SGDLS and CDR2 is YYNGEE. The DNA for the CDR3 is TGTGCCAGCAGCGTAGGAGGGCGGGGCCACAATGAGCAGTTCTTC. The encoded protein is CASSVGGRGHNEQFF.

The V gene is TRBV29-1, the J gene TRBJ2-5, with a possible D match to TRBD1 (8 bases). With 7 bases removed from V and 5 bases from J, the gap between germline ends came to 14 bases. The CDR3 spans 12 residues. The germline V gene has CDR1 SQVTM and CDR2 ANQGSEA. CDR3 region: CSDRGGGETQYF. The DNA for the CDR3 is TGCAGCGACAGGGGGGGTGGCGAGACCCAGTACTTC. Using reference TRBV29-1 and TRBJ2-5 for the parts outside the CDR3, the full variable domain is SAVISQKPSRDICQRGTSLTIQCQVDSQVTMMFWYRQQPGQSLTLIATANQGSEATYESGFVIDKFPISRPNLTFSTLTVSNMSPEDSSIYLCSDRGGGETQYFGPGTRLLVL.

The rearrangement uses TRBV2 and TRBJ1-5; no clear D gene. Germline CDR1 SNHLY, CDR2 FYNNEI. Trimming shortened V by 4 bases and J by 6 bases, and 7 bases separated the two germline ends. The CDR3 has 12 amino acids. CDR3: CASSVPGQPQHF. The DNA of the CDR3 is TGTGCCAGCAGTGTGCCAGGTCAGCCCCAGCATTTT.

CDR3 protein: CASSFGTSGFTDTQYF. DNA of the CDR3: TGTGCCAGCAGCTTCGGCACTAGCGGATTCACAGATACGCAGTATTTT. The gene calls are TRBV5-6 and TRBJ2-3, with 8 bases identical to TRBD2. The ends lost 2 bases at V and 2 bases at J; junction bases unmatched: 7. The CDR3 covers 16 residues. CDR1 and CDR2 from the germline V gene are SGHDT and YYEEEE.

The chain is built from TRBV6-1 and TRBJ2-7; TRBD2 is a possible D gene (5 bases). Trimming took off 7 bases at V and 7 bases at J, with 23 bases between the two ends. The V gene's germline CDR1 is MNHNS and CDR2 SASEGT. This CDR3 has 15 amino acids. This CDR3 reads CASIDEAVVTGEQYF. In nucleotides, the CDR3 is TGTGCCAGCATTGACGAGGCGGTAGTAACGGGGGAGCAGTACTTC.

V usage is TRBV20-1 and J usage is TRBJ2-7; D ambiguous. The germline V gene encodes CDR1 DFQATT and CDR2 SNEGSKA (reference sequence). V lost 8 bases and J 3 bases, leaving 11 bases between the germline ends. The length of the CDR3 is 11 residues. The CDR3 loop is CSLRSGYEQYF. CDR3 DNA: TGCAGTCTCAGGTCAGGCTACGAGCAGTACTTC.

This clone has more than one count but fewer than ten. The chain carries TRBV5-6 and TRBJ2-5; D gene unclear. From germline, CDR1 is SGHDT and CDR2 YYEEEE. The CDR3 covers 14 residues. V was pared by 4 bases and J by 2 bases, with 12 bases between. CDR3 in DNA: TGTGCCAGCAGCCTCAAGAGGAGTCAAGAGACCCAGTACTTC. Translated: CASSLKRSQETQYF.

This chain connects TRBV9 to TRBJ2-1; 9 nucleotides match TRBD1. Germline CDR1 is SGDLS and CDR2 is YYNGEE. The CDR3 runs 16 residues. V lost 4 bases to trimming and J lost 8 bases; unmatched junction nucleotides: 13. Written as DNA, the CDR3 is TGTGCCAGCAGCTCCCCAAGAGGACAGGGGACGTATGAGCAGTTCTTC. Protein sequence: CASSSPRGQGTYEQFF.